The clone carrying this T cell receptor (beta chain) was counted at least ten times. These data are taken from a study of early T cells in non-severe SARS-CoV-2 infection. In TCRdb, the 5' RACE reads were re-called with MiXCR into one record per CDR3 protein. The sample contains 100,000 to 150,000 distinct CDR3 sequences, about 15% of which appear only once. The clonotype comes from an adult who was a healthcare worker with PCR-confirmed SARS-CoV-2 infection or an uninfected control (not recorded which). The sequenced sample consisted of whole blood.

The CDR3, as DNA: TGTGCCTGGACGGACGGAGGGGTAAAGAAAGCTTTCTTT. It specifies CAWTDGGVKKAFF. This chain links TRBV30 with TRBJ1-1; weak D call: TRBD1 (5 bases). V lost 4 bases, J lost 9 bases, and 18 bases lay in between. CDR1 is GTSNPN and CDR2 is SVGIG in the germline V gene (reference sequence). The CDR3 runs to 13 residues.